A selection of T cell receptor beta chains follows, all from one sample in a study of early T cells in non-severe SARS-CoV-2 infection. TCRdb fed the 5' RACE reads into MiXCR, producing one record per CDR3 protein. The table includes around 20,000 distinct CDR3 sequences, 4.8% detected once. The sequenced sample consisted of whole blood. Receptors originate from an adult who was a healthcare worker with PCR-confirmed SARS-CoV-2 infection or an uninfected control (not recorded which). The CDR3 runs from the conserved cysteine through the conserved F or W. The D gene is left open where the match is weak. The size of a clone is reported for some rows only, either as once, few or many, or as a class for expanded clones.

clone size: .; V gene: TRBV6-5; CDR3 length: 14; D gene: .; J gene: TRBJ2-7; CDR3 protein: CASSYGRVGVEQYF; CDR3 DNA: TGTGCCAGCAGTTACGGAAGGGTCGGTGTGGAGCAGTACTTC
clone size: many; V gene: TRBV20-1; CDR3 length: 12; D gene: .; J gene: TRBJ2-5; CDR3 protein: CSARFQQETQYF; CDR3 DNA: TGCAGTGCTAGATTTCAGCAAGAGACCCAGTACTTC
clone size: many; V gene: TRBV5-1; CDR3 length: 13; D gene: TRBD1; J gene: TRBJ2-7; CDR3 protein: CASSFEDSQGEYF; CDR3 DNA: TGCGCCAGCAGCTTTGAGGACAGCCAGGGGGAGTACTTC
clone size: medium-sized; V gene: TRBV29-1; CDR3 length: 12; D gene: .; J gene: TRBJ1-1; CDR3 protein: CSARTDYTEAFF; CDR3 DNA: TGCAGCGCTCGGACGGATTACACTGAAGCTTTCTTT
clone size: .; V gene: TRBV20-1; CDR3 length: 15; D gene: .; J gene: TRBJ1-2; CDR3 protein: CSARDPRTVKDGYTF; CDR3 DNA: TGCAGTGCTAGAGACCCAAGGACAGTTAAAGATGGCTACACCTTC
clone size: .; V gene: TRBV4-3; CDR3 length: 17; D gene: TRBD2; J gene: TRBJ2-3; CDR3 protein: CASSQDRLGGSTDTQYF; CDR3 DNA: TGCGCCAGCAGCCAAGATCGGTTGGGGGGGAGCACAGATACGCAGTATTTT
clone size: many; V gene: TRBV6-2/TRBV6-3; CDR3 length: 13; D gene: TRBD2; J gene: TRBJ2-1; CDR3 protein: CASSLAGVYEQFF; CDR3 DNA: TGTGCCAGCAGTTTAGCGGGAGTGTATGAGCAGTTCTTC
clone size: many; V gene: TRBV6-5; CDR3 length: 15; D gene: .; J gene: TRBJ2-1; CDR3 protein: CASSYSIATGNEQFF; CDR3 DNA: TGTGCCAGCAGTTACTCGATCGCAACGGGCAATGAGCAGTTCTTC
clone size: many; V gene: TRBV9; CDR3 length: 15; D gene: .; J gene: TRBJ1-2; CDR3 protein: CASSASGQATYGYTF; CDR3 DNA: TGTGCCAGCAGCGCGAGTGGCCAGGCTACCTATGGCTACACCTTC
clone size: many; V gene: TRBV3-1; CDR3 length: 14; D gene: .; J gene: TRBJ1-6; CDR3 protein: CASSLTGANSPLHF; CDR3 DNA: TGTGCCAGCAGCCTGACAGGAGCTAATTCACCCCTCCACTTT
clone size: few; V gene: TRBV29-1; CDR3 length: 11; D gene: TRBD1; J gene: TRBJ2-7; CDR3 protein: CSAGTGGEQYF; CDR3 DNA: TGCAGCGCCGGGACAGGAGGAGAGCAGTACTTC
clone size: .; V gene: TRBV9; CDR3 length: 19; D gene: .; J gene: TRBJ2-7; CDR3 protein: CASSVVVVPGDKHSYEQYF; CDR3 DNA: TGTGCCAGCAGCGTAGTAGTTGTTCCGGGGGACAAACACTCCTACGAGCAGTACTTC
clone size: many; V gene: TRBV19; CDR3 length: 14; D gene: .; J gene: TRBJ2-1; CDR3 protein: CASSTPPAVNEQFF; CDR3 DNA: TGTGCCAGTAGTACCCCACCCGCGGTCAATGAGCAGTTCTTC
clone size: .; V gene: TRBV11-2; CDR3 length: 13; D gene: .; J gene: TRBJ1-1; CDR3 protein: CASSFESNTEAFF; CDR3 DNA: TGTGCCAGCAGCTTTGAGTCGAACACTGAAGCTTTCTTT
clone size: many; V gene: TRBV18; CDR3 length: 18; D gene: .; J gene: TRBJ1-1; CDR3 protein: CASSPTRPGKILRTEAFF; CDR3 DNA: TGTGCCAGCTCACCGACCCGGCCAGGGAAGATTCTGAGGACTGAAGCTTTCTTT
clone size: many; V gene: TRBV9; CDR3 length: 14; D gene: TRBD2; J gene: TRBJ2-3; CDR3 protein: CASSAGGLTDTQYF; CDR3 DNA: TGTGCCAGCTCCGCGGGGGGGCTCACAGATACGCAGTATTTT
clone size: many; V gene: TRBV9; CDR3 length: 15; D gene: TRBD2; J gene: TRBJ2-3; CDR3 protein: CASSPTAGGQDTQYF; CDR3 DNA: TGTGCCAGCAGCCCCACAGCGGGGGGGCAAGATACGCAGTATTTT
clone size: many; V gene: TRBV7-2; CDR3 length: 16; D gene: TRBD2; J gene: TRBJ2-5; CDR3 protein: CASSLLAGGLQETQYF; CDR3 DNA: TGTGCCAGCAGCTTATTGGCGGGGGGGCTCCAAGAGACCCAGTACTTC
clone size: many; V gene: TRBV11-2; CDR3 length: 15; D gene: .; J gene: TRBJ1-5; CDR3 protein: CASSLDRGSNQPQHF; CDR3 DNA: TGTGCCAGCAGCTTAGATCGAGGAAGCAATCAGCCCCAGCATTTT
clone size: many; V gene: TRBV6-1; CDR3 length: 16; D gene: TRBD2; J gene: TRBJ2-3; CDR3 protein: CASSGLSGSSTDTQYF; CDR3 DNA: TGTGCCAGCAGTGGGCTTAGCGGGTCTAGCACAGATACGCAGTATTTT
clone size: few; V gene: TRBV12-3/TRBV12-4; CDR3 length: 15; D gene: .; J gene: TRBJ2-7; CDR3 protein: CASSLEATIPYEQYF; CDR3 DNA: TGTGCCAGCAGTTTGGAGGCCACCATCCCCTACGAGCAGTACTTC
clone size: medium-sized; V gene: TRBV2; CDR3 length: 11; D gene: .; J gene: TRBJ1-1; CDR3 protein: CASSSGTEAFF; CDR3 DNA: TGTGCCAGCAGTTCAGGGACTGAAGCTTTCTTT
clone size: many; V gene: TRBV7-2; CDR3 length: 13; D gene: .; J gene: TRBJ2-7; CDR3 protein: CASSPTGIYEQYF; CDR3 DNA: TGTGCCAGCAGCCCTACAGGGATTTACGAGCAGTACTTC
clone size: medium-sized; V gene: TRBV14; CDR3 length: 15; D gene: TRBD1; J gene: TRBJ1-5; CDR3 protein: CASPGTEGPNQPQHF; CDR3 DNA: TGTGCCAGTCCCGGGACAGAAGGCCCCAATCAGCCCCAGCATTTT
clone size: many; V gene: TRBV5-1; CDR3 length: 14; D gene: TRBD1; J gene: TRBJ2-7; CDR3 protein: CASSYGQGGDEQYF; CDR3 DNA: TGCGCCAGCAGCTATGGACAGGGGGGAGACGAGCAGTACTTC
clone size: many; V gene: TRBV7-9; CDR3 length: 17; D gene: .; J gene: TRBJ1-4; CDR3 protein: CASSTHSRELDVKKLFF; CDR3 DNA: TGTGCCAGCAGCACCCACTCGAGGGAGCTGGATGTGAAAAAACTGTTTTTT
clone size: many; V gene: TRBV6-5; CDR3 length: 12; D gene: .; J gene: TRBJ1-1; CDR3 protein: CASSYFDTEAFF; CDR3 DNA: TGTGCCAGCAGTTACTTTGACACTGAAGCTTTCTTT
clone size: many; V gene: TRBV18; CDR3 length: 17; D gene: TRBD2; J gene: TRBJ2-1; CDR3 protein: CASSPALAGGSYNEQFF; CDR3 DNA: TGTGCCAGCTCACCAGCACTAGCGGGAGGGTCCTACAATGAGCAGTTCTTC
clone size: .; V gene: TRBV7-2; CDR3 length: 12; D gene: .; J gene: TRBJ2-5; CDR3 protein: CASSIKASREYF; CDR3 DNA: TGTGCCAGCAGCATTAAGGCCTCCCGGGAGTACTTC
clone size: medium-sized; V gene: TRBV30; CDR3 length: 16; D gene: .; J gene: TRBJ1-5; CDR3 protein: CAWNSGLAGADQPQHF; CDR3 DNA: TGTGCCTGGAATTCTGGTTTGGCGGGCGCGGATCAGCCCCAGCATTTT
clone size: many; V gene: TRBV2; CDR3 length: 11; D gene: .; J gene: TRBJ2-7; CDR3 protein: CASMYQYEQYF; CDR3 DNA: TGTGCCAGCATGTATCAATACGAGCAGTACTTC
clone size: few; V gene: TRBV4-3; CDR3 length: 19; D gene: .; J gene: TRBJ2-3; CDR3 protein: CASSQATIWGTLHTDTQYF; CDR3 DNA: TGCGCCAGCAGCCAAGCTACGATCTGGGGCACATTGCACACAGATACGCAGTATTTT
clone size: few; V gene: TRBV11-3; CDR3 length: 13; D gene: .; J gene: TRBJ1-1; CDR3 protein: CASSPRPRGVAFF; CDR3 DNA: TGTGCCAGCAGCCCCCGGCCTCGCGGGGTAGCTTTCTTT
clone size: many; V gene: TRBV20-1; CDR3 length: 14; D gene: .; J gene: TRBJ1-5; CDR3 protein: CSAKFGVSNQPQHF; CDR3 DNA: TGCAGTGCTAAGTTCGGCGTCAGCAATCAGCCCCAGCATTTT
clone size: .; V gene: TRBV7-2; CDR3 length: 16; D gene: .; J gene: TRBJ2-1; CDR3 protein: CASSLKGAGTYNEQFF; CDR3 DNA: TGTGCCAGCAGCCTTAAGGGGGCGGGGACTTACAATGAGCAGTTCTTC
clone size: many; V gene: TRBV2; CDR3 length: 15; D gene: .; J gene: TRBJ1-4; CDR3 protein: CASSKQGLGLEKLFF; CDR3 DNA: TGTGCCAGCAGTAAACAGGGATTGGGCCTAGAAAAACTGTTTTTT
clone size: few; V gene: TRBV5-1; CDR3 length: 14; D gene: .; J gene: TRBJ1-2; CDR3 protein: CASSLGTPEGGYTF; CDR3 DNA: TGCGCCAGCAGCTTGGGTACACCCGAAGGAGGTTACACCTTC
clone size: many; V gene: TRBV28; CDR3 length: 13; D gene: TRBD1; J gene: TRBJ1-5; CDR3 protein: CASRRDSNQPQHF; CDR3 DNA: TGTGCCAGCAGACGGGACAGTAATCAGCCCCAGCATTTT
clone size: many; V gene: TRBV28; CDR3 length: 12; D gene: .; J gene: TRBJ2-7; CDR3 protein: CASTLRGHEQYF; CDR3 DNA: TGTGCCAGCACTCTCAGGGGCCACGAGCAGTACTTC
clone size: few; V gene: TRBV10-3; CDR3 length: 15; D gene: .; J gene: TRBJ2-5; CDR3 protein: CAISESGDNSRTQYF; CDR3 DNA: TGTGCCATCAGTGAGTCGGGGGACAACTCACGGACCCAGTACTTC
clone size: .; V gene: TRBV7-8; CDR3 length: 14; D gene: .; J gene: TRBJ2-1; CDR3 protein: CASSADQTGGEQFF; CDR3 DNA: TGTGCCAGCAGCGCCGATCAAACCGGGGGTGAGCAGTTCTTC
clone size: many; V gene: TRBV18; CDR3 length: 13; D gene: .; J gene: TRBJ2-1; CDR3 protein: CASSQMEGGEQFF; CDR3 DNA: TGTGCCAGCTCTCAGATGGAGGGGGGAGAGCAGTTCTTC
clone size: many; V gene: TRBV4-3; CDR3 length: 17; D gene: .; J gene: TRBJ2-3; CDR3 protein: CASSQDGGTSRTDTQYF; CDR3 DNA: TGCGCCAGCAGCCAAGATGGGGGGACAAGTCGCACAGATACGCAGTATTTT
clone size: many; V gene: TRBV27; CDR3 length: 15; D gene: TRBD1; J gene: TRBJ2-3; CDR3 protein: CASTHGTGHTDTQYF; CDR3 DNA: TGTGCCAGCACCCATGGGACAGGGCACACAGATACGCAGTATTTT
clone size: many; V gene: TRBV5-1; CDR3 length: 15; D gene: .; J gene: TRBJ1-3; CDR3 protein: CASSLEGDSGNTIYF; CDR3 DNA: TGCGCCAGCAGCTTGGAAGGGGACTCTGGAAACACCATATATTTT
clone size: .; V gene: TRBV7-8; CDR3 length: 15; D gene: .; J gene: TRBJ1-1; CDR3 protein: CASSPLSRMNTEAFF; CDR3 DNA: TGTGCCAGCAGCCCTCTTTCCCGGATGAACACTGAAGCTTTCTTT
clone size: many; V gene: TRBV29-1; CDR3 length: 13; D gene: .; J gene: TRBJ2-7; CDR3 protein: CSVVPSGKSEQYF; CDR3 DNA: TGCAGCGTTGTGCCATCAGGGAAGTCAGAGCAGTACTTC
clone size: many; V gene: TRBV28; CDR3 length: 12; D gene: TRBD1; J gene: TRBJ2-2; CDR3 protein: CAYRGNTGELFF; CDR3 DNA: TGTGCCTACAGGGGAAACACCGGGGAGCTGTTTTTT
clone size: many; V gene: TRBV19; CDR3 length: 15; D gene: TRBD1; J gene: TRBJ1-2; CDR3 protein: CASSIDTRDSHGYTF; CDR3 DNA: TGTGCCAGTAGTATAGACACCCGGGACAGCCATGGCTACACCTTC
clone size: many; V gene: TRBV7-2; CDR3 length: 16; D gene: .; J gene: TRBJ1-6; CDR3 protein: CAIRPRPSSYNSPLHF; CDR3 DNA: TGTGCCATCAGACCCCGCCCAAGCTCCTATAATTCACCCCTCCACTTT
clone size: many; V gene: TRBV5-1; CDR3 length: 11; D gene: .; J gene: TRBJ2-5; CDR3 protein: CASNIGETQYF; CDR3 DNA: TGCGCCAGCAACATCGGAGAGACCCAGTACTTC
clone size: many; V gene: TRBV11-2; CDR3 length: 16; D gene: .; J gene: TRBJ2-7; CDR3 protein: CASSLDWGRSSYEQYF; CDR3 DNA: TGTGCCAGCAGCTTAGATTGGGGCCGAAGCTCCTACGAGCAGTACTTC
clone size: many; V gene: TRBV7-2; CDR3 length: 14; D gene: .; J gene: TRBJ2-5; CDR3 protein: CASSKVGWRETQYF; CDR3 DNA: TGTGCCAGCAGCAAAGTAGGGTGGAGGGAGACCCAGTACTTC
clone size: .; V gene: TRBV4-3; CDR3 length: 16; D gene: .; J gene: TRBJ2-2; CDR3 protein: CASSQEGTQNSGELFF; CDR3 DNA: TGCGCCAGCAGCCAAGAAGGGACACAGAACAGCGGGGAGCTGTTTTTT
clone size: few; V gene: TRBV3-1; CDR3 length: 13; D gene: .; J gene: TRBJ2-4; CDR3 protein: CASAELAKNIQYF; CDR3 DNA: TGTGCCAGCGCCGAGTTAGCCAAAAACATTCAGTACTTC
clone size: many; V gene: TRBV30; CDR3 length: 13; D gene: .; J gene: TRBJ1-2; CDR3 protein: CAWSVSEGSGYTF; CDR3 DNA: TGTGCCTGGAGTGTCTCGGAGGGAAGTGGCTACACCTTC
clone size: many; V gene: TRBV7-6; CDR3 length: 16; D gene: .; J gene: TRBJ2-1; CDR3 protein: CASSLGAGDLYNEQFF; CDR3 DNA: TGTGCCAGCAGCTTAGGCGCGGGCGACCTCTACAATGAGCAGTTCTTC